This paragraph covers one T cell receptor (beta chain) sequence. This CDR3 contains 14 residues. CDR1 and CDR2 from the germline V gene are LGHDT and YNNKEL (reference sequence). V was shortened by 4 bases and J by 6 bases, with 14 bases between the two germline ends. Template material for amplifying TCR beta CDR3 regions consisted of RNA transcripts. The TCR CDR3 first-round RT-PCR relied on the HTBI primer set. TCRdb ran MiXCR on the multiplex PCR reads and lists one entry per CDR3 protein. The data show hundreds of thousands of distinct CDR3 sequences, around 20% seen once. Researchers barred patients who had uncontrolled infection, other autoimmune disease, pregnancy or lactation. Fresh peripheral blood, roughly 10 ml, was the source of the PBMCs. The entry originates in a study of T cells in Graves' hyperthyroidism and ophthalmopathy. Whole-study context: The blood sample was taken at first diagnosis, before treatment began.

The clonotype was recovered from a man aged 30 to 39 with Graves' ophthalmopathy. Sample: blood. The chain has TRBV3-1 and TRBJ2-3, with D unclear. The CDR3 sequence is CASSLQAEMDTQYF. In DNA, the CDR3 is TGTGCCAGCAGCCTCCAGGCCGAGATGGATACGCAGTATTTT.